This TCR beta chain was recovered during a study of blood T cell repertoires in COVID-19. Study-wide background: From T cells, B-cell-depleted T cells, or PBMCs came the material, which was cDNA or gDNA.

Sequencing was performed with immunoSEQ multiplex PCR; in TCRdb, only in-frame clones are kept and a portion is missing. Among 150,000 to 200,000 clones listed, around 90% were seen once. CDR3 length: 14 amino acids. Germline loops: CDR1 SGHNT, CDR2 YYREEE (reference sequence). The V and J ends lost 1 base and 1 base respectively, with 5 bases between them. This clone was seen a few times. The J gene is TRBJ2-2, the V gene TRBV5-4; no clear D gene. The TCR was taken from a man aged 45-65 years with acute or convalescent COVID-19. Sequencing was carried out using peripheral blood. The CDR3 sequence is CASSLWRNTGELFF. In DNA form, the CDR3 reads TGTGCCAGCAGCTTGTGGAGGAACACCGGGGAGCTGTTTTTT. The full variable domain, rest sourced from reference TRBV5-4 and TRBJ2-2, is ETGVTQSPTHLIKTRGQQVTLRCSSQSGHNTVSWYQQALGQGPQFIFQYYREEENGRGNFPPRFSGLQFPNYSSELNVNALELDDSALYLCASSLWRNTGELFFGEGSRLTVL.